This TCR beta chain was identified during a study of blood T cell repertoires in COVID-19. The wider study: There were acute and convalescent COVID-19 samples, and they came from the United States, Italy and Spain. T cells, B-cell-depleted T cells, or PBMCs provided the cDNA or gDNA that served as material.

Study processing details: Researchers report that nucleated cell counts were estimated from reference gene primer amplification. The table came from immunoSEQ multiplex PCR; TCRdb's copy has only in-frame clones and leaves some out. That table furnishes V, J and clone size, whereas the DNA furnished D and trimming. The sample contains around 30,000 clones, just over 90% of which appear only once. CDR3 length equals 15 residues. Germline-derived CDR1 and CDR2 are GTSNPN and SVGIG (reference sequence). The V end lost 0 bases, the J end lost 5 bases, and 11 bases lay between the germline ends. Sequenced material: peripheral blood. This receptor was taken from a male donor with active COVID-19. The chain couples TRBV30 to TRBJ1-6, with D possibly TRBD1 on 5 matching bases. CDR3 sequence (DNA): TGTGCCTGGAGTGTTCTAAGGGGCAATAATTCACCCCTCCACTTT. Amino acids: CAWSVLRGNNSPLHF.